These T cell receptor beta chains were read from a single sample in a study of OX40 agonist ivuxolimab in advanced cancers. Produced via immunoSEQ multiplex PCR; TCRdb's table is partial and in-frame only. The table records about 51,000 clones, roughly 80% of them present only once. The source was CD4+ or CD8+ T cells sorted from blood, collected in a trial of the OX40 agonist ivuxolimab. The receptors stem from an adult with an advanced solid tumor such as melanoma, head and neck, liver or kidney cancer. CDR3s include the opening cysteine and the closing phenylalanine or tryptophan. The D gene is left open where the match is weak. Clone size is stated in some rows and not others, as once, few, many or a class when expanded.

>TRBD1|TRBJ1-5|TRBV5-6|-
TGTGCCAGCAGCTTGCGGACAGGGGTTCCTCAGCCCCAGCATTTT
CASSLRTGVPQPQHF
>-|TRBJ2-1|TRBV2|-
TGTGCCAGCAGTTCTCTTGGATACAATGAGCAGTTCTTC
CASSSLGYNEQFF
>-|TRBJ2-5|TRBV19|-
TGTGCCAGCAAGACCTGGGGGCAAGAGACCCAGTACTTC
CASKTWGQETQYF
>-|TRBJ1-4|TRBV18|-
TGTGCCAGCTCAAGTGCAACTAATGAAAAACTGTTTTTT
CASSSATNEKLFF
>-|TRBJ2-3|TRBV4-1|-
TGCGCCAGCAGCCAAGGGTCCAGCACAGATACGCAGTATTTT
CASSQGSSTDTQYF
>-|TRBJ2-3|TRBV10-3|-
TGTGCCATCAGTGACCAGAACACAGATACGCAGTATTTT
CAISDQNTDTQYF
>-|TRBJ2-7|TRBV18|-
TGTGCCAGCTCACGGGACGAAGGTTACGAGCAGTACTTC
CASSRDEGYEQYF
>TRBD1|TRBJ1-5|TRBV7-2|-
TGTGCCAGCAGCTCAGGACAGGGTAGCAATCAGCCCCAGCATTTT
CASSSGQGSNQPQHF
>-|TRBJ1-2|TRBV7-2|-
TGTGCCACCCGGCCTCCCGGGGGCGGATATGGCTACACCTTC
CATRPPGGGYGYTF
>-|TRBJ2-7|TRBV6-5|-
TGTGCCAGCCAAGAATCCTACGAGCAGTACTTC
CASQESYEQYF
>-|TRBJ2-3|TRBV27|-
TGTGCCAGCAGCCAACTGTTGGGAAGCACAGATACGCAGTATTTT
CASSQLLGSTDTQYF
>-|TRBJ1-2|TRBV13|-
TGTGCCAGCAGCTTAGGCCGCGGGGGGATAGGTGGCTACACCTTC
CASSLGRGGIGGYTF
>-|TRBJ2-3|TRBV4-1|-
TGCGCCAGCAGCCGGACACGAGATACGCAGTATTTT
CASSRTRDTQYF
>TRBD2|TRBJ2-1|TRBV6-1|once
TGTGCCAGCAGTAATAGCGGGGGGGCCCGCAATGAGCAGTTCTTC
CASSNSGGARNEQFF
>-|TRBJ1-2|TRBV11-2|-
TGTGCCAGCAGCTTTTTCCGGGGCTATGGCTACACCTTC
CASSFFRGYGYTF
>-|TRBJ2-3|TRBV29-1|once
TGCAGCGTTGCGGGGCCAGATCTAACAGATACGCAGTATTTT
CSVAGPDLTDTQYF
>-|TRBJ2-7|TRBV15|once
TGTGCCACCAGCAGAGATCGCGCCTCCCGTGGGATATTAGACTTC
CATSRDRASRGILDF
>-|TRBJ2-7|TRBV7-9|-
TGTGCCAGCAGCCTCGGGGGTCTAGGGGGCGAGCAGTACTTC
CASSLGGLGGEQYF
>TRBD1|TRBJ1-2|TRBV6-5|-
TGTGCCAGCAGTCAGGGGGCGAGCTATGGCTACACCTTC
CASSQGASYGYTF
>-|TRBJ2-3|TRBV4-2|-
TGTGCCAGCAGCCAATTAAGGGGGGATACGCAGTATTTT
CASSQLRGDTQYF
>TRBD1|TRBJ2-7|TRBV2|few
TGTGCCAGCAGTGATCGGACAGGACCATATGCCGAGCAGTACTTC
CASSDRTGPYAEQYF
>-|TRBJ2-7|TRBV5-1|once
TGCGCCAGCAGCTTGGGTGGGCCCGGGGCCTACGAGCAGTACTTC
CASSLGGPGAYEQYF
>TRBD1|TRBJ1-2|TRBV6-5|-
TGTGCCAGCAGCCCGGACAGGGGGTACGGCTACACCTTC
CASSPDRGYGYTF
>TRBD1|TRBJ1-5|TRBV5-6|many
TGTGCCAGCAGCTTGGCTCGACAGGGGTATCAGCCCCAGCATTTT
CASSLARQGYQPQHF
>TRBD1|TRBJ1-1|TRBV19|-
TGTGCCAGTACCCCGGACAGGGGAGCGGGTGACACTGAAGCTTTCTTT
CASTPDRGAGDTEAFF
>-|TRBJ1-6|TRBV19|-
TGTGCCAGTAAGCGGGGGGATCGTAATTCACCCCTCCACTTT
CASKRGDRNSPLHF
>TRBD1|TRBJ1-5|TRBV6-1|-
TGTGCCAGCAGTGCGACAGGACAGGGCCAGCCCCAGCATTTT
CASSATGQGQPQHF
>-|TRBJ1-5|TRBV7-2|-
TGTGCCAGCAGCTTTTTGTCATCCAATCAGCCCCAGCATTTT
CASSFLSSNQPQHF
>-|TRBJ1-2|TRBV11-1|-
TGTGCCATACGCGGGGACTATGGCTACACCTTC
CAIRGDYGYTF
>TRBD2|TRBJ2-3|TRBV4-2|-
TGTGCCAGCAGCCCCCCGGGTAGCGGGGGGTTGGATACGCAGTATTTT
CASSPPGSGGLDTQYF
>-|TRBJ1-1|TRBV6-5|-
TGTGCCAGCAGTACGGGCCTCATGAACACTGAAGCTTTCTTT
CASSTGLMNTEAFF
>-|TRBJ2-2|TRBV9|-
TGTGCCAGCAGCGTAGCTAGGACGAACACCGGGGAGCTGTTTTTT
CASSVARTNTGELFF
>-|TRBJ1-6|TRBV10-2|-
TGCGCCAGCAGTGCCGGGGGGGGACCGCCTTGGGATTCACCCCTCCACTTT
CASSAGGGPPWDSPLHF
>TRBD2|TRBJ2-1|TRBV2|-
TGTGCCAGCACCATAGCGGGGGGGACCTACAATGAGCAGTTCTTC
CASTIAGGTYNEQFF
>TRBD2|TRBJ2-1|TRBV7-3|-
TGTGCCAGCAGCTTGGGACTAGCGGGGTTCTACAATGAGCAGTTCTTC
CASSLGLAGFYNEQFF
>-|TRBJ1-6|TRBV6-5|-
TGTGCCAGCAGTTACGAACGGGATTCGCCCCTCCACTTT
CASSYERDSPLHF
>-|TRBJ1-6|TRBV2|-
TGTGCCAGCAGTGACAGGGTGGGGTCACCCCTCCACTTT
CASSDRVGSPLHF
>-|TRBJ2-5|TRBV27|-
TGTGCCAGCAGTTTATTGGCGCAAACACAAGAGACCCAGTACTTC
CASSLLAQTQETQYF
>-|TRBJ1-2|TRBV10-2|once
TGCGCCAGCAGTCCTAGGTCCAACTATGGCTACACCTTC
CASSPRSNYGYTF
>-|TRBJ1-1|TRBV10-2|-
TGCGCCAGCAGCCCCAGGGCCCTCACTGAAGCTTTCTTT
CASSPRALTEAFF
>-|TRBJ1-6|TRBV6-1|-
TGTGCCAGCAGTGAAATGGATTCACCCCTCCACTTT
CASSEMDSPLHF